One TCR beta chain is described in this entry. This specimen belongs to a study of blood T cell repertoires in COVID-19. Study overall: The United States, Italy and Spain provided the acute and convalescent COVID-19 samples.

Original processing notes: Estimation of nucleated cell counts relied on the amplification of reference gene primers. The protocol was immunoSEQ multiplex PCR, while the TCRdb copy is restricted to in-frame clones and leaves out a portion. V and J calls plus clone size are reproduced from that table; the DNA served to infer D and trimming. The repertoire includes under 40,000 clones, about 85% of them detected once, and around 13% sits in the top ten. This CDR3 contains 12 residues. Trimming took off 5 bases at V and 4 bases at J, with 8 bases between the two ends. Germline V lookup: CDR1 MNHNY, CDR2 SVGAGI (reference sequence).

The chain employs TRBV6-6 and TRBJ1-2; D uncertain. This clonotype originated in a human donor with acute or convalescent COVID-19. The donor label of this sample is uncertain. Sequences were obtained from peripheral blood. CDR3 DNA sequence: TGTGCCAGCAGTGGAGATGGCTATGGCTACACCTTC. Amino acids: CASSGDGYGYTF.